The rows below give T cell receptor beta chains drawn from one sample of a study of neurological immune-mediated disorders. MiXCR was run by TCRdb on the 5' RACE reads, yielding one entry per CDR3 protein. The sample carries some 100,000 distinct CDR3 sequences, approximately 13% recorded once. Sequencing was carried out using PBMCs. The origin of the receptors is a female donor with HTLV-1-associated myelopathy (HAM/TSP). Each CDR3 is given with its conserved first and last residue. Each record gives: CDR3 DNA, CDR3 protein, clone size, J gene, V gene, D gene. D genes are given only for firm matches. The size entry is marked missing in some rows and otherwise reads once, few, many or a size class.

TGTGCCAGCAGTCGCGGAAGGGACAGGGTTGGCTACACCTTC | CASSRGRDRVGYTF | many | TRBJ1-2 | TRBV6-5 | TRBD1
TGTGCCAGCAGCTTGGCAGAGCGGACCTTCGGCACAGATACGCAGTATTTT | CASSLAERTFGTDTQYF | many | TRBJ2-3 | TRBV5-6 | .
TGTGCCAACAGTTCGCTCCAGAGTTCACCCCTCCACTTT | CANSSLQSSPLHF | many | TRBJ1-6 | TRBV2 | .
TGCGCCAGCAGCTTCGCGGGAAGCACAGATACGCAGTATTTT | CASSFAGSTDTQYF | many | TRBJ2-3 | TRBV5-1 | .
TGCGCCAGCAGCTTGATCGGGGAGATTACAGTAGGGGATACGCAGTATTTT | CASSLIGEITVGDTQYF | few | TRBJ2-3 | TRBV5-1 | .
TGTGCCAGCAGTTCCGACACGCAGACCCAGTACTTC | CASSSDTQTQYF | many | TRBJ2-5 | TRBV12-3/TRBV12-4 | .
TGTGCCAGCAGTTGGTCAGGGGCTGCTGAAGCTTTCTTT | CASSWSGAAEAFF | many | TRBJ1-1 | TRBV6-2/TRBV6-3 | .
TGTGCCAGCAGCCAAGATCGTAGAGGGGCCCACGAGCAGTACTTC | CASSQDRRGAHEQYF | many | TRBJ2-7 | TRBV4-2 | .
TGCAGTGCTAGAGTGATTTTTTCCAGGTCTAAAGAGGATCAGCCCCAGCATTTT | CSARVIFSRSKEDQPQHF | many | TRBJ1-5 | TRBV20-1 | .
TGTGCCGCCGTCTCTGCTAACTATGGCTACACCTTC | CAAVSANYGYTF | many | TRBJ1-2 | TRBV12-3/TRBV12-4 | .
TGCGCCAGCAGCTTGGAAAGGACAGGGGAGACCCAGTACTTC | CASSLERTGETQYF | . | TRBJ2-5 | TRBV5-1 | TRBD1
TGTGCCAGCAGTGCCCCCTATTCTCTGGGTCAAGAAGGGGCGCAGTATTTT | CASSAPYSLGQEGAQYF | many | TRBJ2-3 | TRBV12-3/TRBV12-4 | .
TGTGCCAGCAGTTACTCGGTGGAGGGTGGCTACAATGAGCAGTTCTTC | CASSYSVEGGYNEQFF | many | TRBJ2-1 | TRBV6-2/TRBV6-3 | .
TGTGCCAGCAGTCCCCCGGGTCTCTACTACGAGCAGTACTTC | CASSPPGLYYEQYF | few | TRBJ2-7 | TRBV27 | .
TGTGCCAGCAGCTCGGGACAGGGGGCTTTCGATGAGCAGTTCTTC | CASSSGQGAFDEQFF | many | TRBJ2-1 | TRBV7-3 | TRBD1
TGTGCCAGCAGCCCCTCCGGGGGGGCTTGGGAGACCCAGTACTTC | CASSPSGGAWETQYF | many | TRBJ2-5 | TRBV12-3/TRBV12-4 | TRBD2
TGCGCCAGCAGCATCGACAGTAGACCCTACGAGCAGTACTTC | CASSIDSRPYEQYF | many | TRBJ2-7 | TRBV5-1 | .
TGTGCCAGCAGCGTAGCCGGGGATCACACCGGGGAGCTGTTTTTT | CASSVAGDHTGELFF | many | TRBJ2-2 | TRBV9 | .
TGTGCCAGCAGCTCAGTTGACAGGGGGCTCTACGAGCAGTACTTC | CASSSVDRGLYEQYF | few | TRBJ2-7 | TRBV7-2 | TRBD1
TGCGCCAGCAGCTTGTCCGTGTATGAGCAGTTCTTC | CASSLSVYEQFF | many | TRBJ2-1 | TRBV5-1 | .
TGCAGTGCTCCGGAGTCTAACTATGGCTACACCTTC | CSAPESNYGYTF | many | TRBJ1-2 | TRBV20-1 | .
TGCAGTGTCCTTCAACAGGGTGGCAATCAGCCCCAGCATTTT | CSVLQQGGNQPQHF | . | TRBJ1-5 | TRBV20-1 | .
TGTGCCAGCAGCTCCAATCCGGCCGCCTACGAGCAGTACTTC | CASSSNPAAYEQYF | many | TRBJ2-7 | TRBV11-2 | .
TGTGCCAGCAGCCCGGACAGGGTCCCCGAGCAGTACTTC | CASSPDRVPEQYF | many | TRBJ2-7 | TRBV7-9 | TRBD1
TGTGCCAGCCGCAGGGGACAGGACACAGATACGCAGTATTTT | CASRRGQDTDTQYF | many | TRBJ2-3 | TRBV12-3/TRBV12-4 | TRBD1
TGTGCCAGCCGTGGACAGCCGAACACCGGGGAGCTGTTTTTT | CASRGQPNTGELFF | many | TRBJ2-2 | TRBV7-9 | .
TGCAGTGCCAGGCCCGGGACTAGCGGGACGACCGGGGAGCTGTTTTTT | CSARPGTSGTTGELFF | many | TRBJ2-2 | TRBV20-1 | TRBD2
TGTGCCACCAGCAGAGAATCTTGGGGGCCCGGGGAGCTGTTTTTT | CATSRESWGPGELFF | many | TRBJ2-2 | TRBV15 | .